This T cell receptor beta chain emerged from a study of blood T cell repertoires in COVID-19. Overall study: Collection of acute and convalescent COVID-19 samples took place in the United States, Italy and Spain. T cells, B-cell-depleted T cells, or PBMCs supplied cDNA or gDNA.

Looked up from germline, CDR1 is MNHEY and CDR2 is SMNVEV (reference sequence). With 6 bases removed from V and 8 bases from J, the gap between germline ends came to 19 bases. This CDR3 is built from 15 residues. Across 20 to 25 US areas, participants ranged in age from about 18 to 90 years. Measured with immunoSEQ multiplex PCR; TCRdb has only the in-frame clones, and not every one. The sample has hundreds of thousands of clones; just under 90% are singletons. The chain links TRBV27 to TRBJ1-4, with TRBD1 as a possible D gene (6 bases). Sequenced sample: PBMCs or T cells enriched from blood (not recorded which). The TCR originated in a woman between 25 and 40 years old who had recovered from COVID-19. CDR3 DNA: TGTGCCAGCAGGCCCCAGCTGGGTAGGGGGGAAAAACTGTTTTTT. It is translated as CASRPQLGRGEKLFF.